The 21 T cell receptor beta chains in this list originate from one sample, sequenced in a study of T cell repertoires in cytomegalovirus infection (dated by TCRdb to the late 2010s). The treatment or condition tag for this specimen amounts to: in vitro stimulation with specific CMV peptide epitopes to enrich CMV-specific T cells. For these receptors, no antigen is known. TCRdb lists the instrument as Illumina HiSeq 1500. The raw public data were reprocessed by TCRdb itself: fastp quality trimming at Q25, MiXCR clonotype calling, in-frame beta chains only. For every CDR3 protein sequence, its rows merge into one entry that carries the most common genes and DNA. This sample has roughly 500,000 distinct CDR3 sequences in its table, and about 42% of those were observed once. About 41% of the sample is in the top ten clones. This specimen was cultured PBMCs, taken from culture after CMV antigen stimulation. Receptor source: a human donor in good health (CMV status not recorded). Some clones in this sample may be carry-over from other donors' samples.

The rearrangement links TRBV28 to TRBJ1-1; D unclear. V gave up 4 bases and J gave up 4 bases, with 10 bases separating them. Germline CDR1 reads MDHEN; CDR2 reads SYDVKM. This CDR3 region has 13 residues. CDR3 coding DNA: TGTGCCAGCAGTTCGCCAACTGGCACTGAAGCTTTCTTT. Protein product: CASSSPTGTEAFF.

This clonotype was detected ten times or more. The rearrangement joins TRBV7-2 to TRBJ1-2; D is perhaps TRBD1 (6 bases). Trimming pared 4 bases from V and 3 bases from J, leaving 12 bases between. This CDR3 spans 14 amino acids. Germline values: CDR1 SGHTA, CDR2 FQGNSA. The CDR3: CASSSQGADYGYTF. The DNA of the CDR3 is TGTGCCAGCAGCTCACAGGGAGCGGACTATGGCTACACCTTC.

This clonotype was picked up a small number of times. The chain employs TRBV7-2 and TRBJ2-3; D gene unclear. Germline assignment: CDR1 SGHTA and CDR2 FQGNSA. With 2 bases removed from V and 1 base from J, the gap between germline ends came to 10 bases. This CDR3 has 15 amino acids. The CDR3 sequence: CASSLQIIGTDTQYF. In DNA, the CDR3 is TGTGCCAGCAGCTTACAAATCATTGGCACAGATACGCAGTATTTT.

For the CDR3, the DNA is TGTGCCAGCAGCGTGGGGACGGGAATTTATGGCTACACCTTC. This sequence encodes CASSVGTGIYGYTF. The J gene is TRBJ1-2, the V gene TRBV9; D is possibly TRBD1 (5 bases). V dropped 2 bases and J dropped 5 bases, with 13 bases sitting between them. The CDR3 has 14 amino acids. Germline CDR1 and CDR2: SGDLS and YYNGEE.

There are a few counts of this clonotype. The gene calls are TRBV7-8 and TRBJ2-7, with a weak D call TRBD1 (5 bases). The germline V and J ends were trimmed by 4 bases and 2 bases, with 18 bases remaining between them. The CDR3 length is 16 residues. Germline V gene data show CDR1 as SGHVS and CDR2 as FQNEAQ. This CDR3 is CASSSFDRAHTYEQYF. DNA of the CDR3: TGTGCCAGCAGCTCATTTGACAGAGCCCATACCTACGAGCAGTACTTC.

The chain combines TRBV6-1 with TRBJ2-1; possible D gene TRBD1, 7 bases. Per the germline V gene, CDR1 is MNHNS and CDR2 is SASEGT. V lost 5 bases to trimming and J lost 0 bases, with 17 bases between them. The CDR3 consists of 17 residues. CDR3 sequence reads: CASSQRGTASSYNEQFF. The CDR3, as DNA: TGTGCCAGCAGTCAACGCGGGACAGCCAGCTCCTACAATGAGCAGTTCTTC.

The chain links TRBV20-1 to TRBJ2-3, with 9 bases fitting TRBD2. Germline trimming cut 2 bases from V and 7 bases from J; bases unmatched to any gene: 13. The CDR3 sequence is 16 residues long. The V gene's germline CDR1 is DFQATT and CDR2 SNEGSKA (reference sequence). In DNA, the CDR3 is TGCAGTGCTAGACGAGGGGCGGGGGGGGCAGGTAATACGCAGTATTTT. Encoded protein: CSARRGAGGAGNTQYF.

The sample holds a few counts of this clonotype. The gene calls are TRBV19 and TRBJ2-7; D gene unclear. Trimming took 6 bases from V and 4 from J, leaving 19 bases between them. The CDR3 is 15 residues long. Germline-derived CDR1 and CDR2 are LNHDA and SQIVND (reference sequence). The CDR3 sequence: CASRLFPLDQYEQYF. The CDR3 DNA follows: TGTGCCAGTAGACTCTTCCCACTGGACCAATACGAGCAGTACTTC.

V usage is TRBV5-1 and J usage is TRBJ2-1; 7 positions match TRBD1. Germline CDR1 SGHRS, CDR2 YFSETQ. V was pared by 3 bases and J by 6 bases, with 18 bases of the junction left unmatched. This CDR3 comprises 18 residues. The chain's CDR3 is CASSSPRQGNPQGNEQFF. CDR3 coding DNA: TGCGCCAGCAGCTCACCGCGACAGGGCAATCCCCAGGGCAATGAGCAGTTCTTC.

This chain links TRBV7-9 with TRBJ2-3, with TRBD2 matching over 7 bases. With 6 bases clipped from V and 4 bases from J, the junction kept 7 bases outside the gene matches. Germline CDR1 is SEHNR and CDR2 is FQNEAQ (reference sequence). The CDR3 is 14 residues long. The CDR3 loop reads CASRENGRPDTQYF. In nucleotides, the CDR3 is TGTGCCAGCAGAGAAAACGGGAGGCCAGATACGCAGTATTTT.

This clonotype was observed a single time. J is TRBJ2-5 and V is TRBV7-2, with 10 bases matching TRBD2. The CDR3 totals 15 residues. Germline CDR1 reads SGHTA; CDR2 reads FQGNSA. V was clipped by 5 bases and J by 5 bases; unmatched bases: 8. The CDR3 protein is CASSPRAGGPETQYF. DNA for the CDR3: TGTGCCAGCAGCCCAAGAGCGGGGGGGCCGGAGACCCAGTACTTC.

The table lists this clonotype with a few counts. V and J are TRBV6-1 and TRBJ1-4; the D is unclear. Germline lookup yields CDR1 MNHNS and CDR2 SASEGT. The CDR3 contains 17 residues. V was shortened by 1 base and J by 7 bases, with 19 bases between the two germline ends. The CDR3 loop is CASSEETAGVAGEKLFF. The CDR3 region has the DNA TGTGCCAGCAGTGAAGAAACGGCAGGCGTAGCGGGTGAAAAACTGTTTTTT.

The genes are TRBV7-2 and TRBJ1-6; D is ambiguous. Trimming removed 1 base at V and 8 bases at J, with 3 bases between. In germline, CDR1 is SGHTA, CDR2 FQGNSA. The CDR3 is 12 residues long. The CDR3 loop reads CASSLGYSPLHF. The CDR3 coding sequence is TGTGCCAGCAGCTTAGGTTATTCACCCCTCCACTTT.

This clonotype appeared a few times. The chain combines TRBV10-3 with TRBJ1-3; 7 bases map to TRBD1. Germline loops: CDR1 ENHRY, CDR2 SYGVKD. CDR3 length: 13 amino acids. V was clipped by 5 bases and J by 2 bases; unmatched bases: 0. The CDR3 sequence: CAISTGAGNTIYF. The DNA of the CDR3 is TGTGCCATCAGTACAGGGGCTGGAAACACCATATATTTT.

The rearrangement links TRBV4-1 to TRBJ1-4, with D unclear. This CDR3 is built from 13 residues. V gave up 4 bases and J gave up 7 bases, with 10 bases separating them. Germline values: CDR1 MGHRA, CDR2 YSYEKL. The chain's CDR3 is CASSRLPVEKLFF. The CDR3 DNA sequence: TGCGCCAGCAGCCGTCTACCTGTTGAAAAACTGTTTTTT.

This clonotype was observed a few times. The chain links TRBV4-3 to TRBJ2-7; 12 bases match TRBD2. Trimming cost V 1 base and J 4 bases; bases outside gene matches: 5. CDR3 length equals 16 residues. The V gene's germline CDR1 is LGHNA and CDR2 YSLEER. Here the CDR3 reads CASSQAALAGGYEQYF. CDR3 in DNA: TGCGCCAGCAGCCAAGCTGCCCTAGCGGGAGGGTACGAGCAGTACTTC.

This clonotype was detected only a few times. The chain joins TRBV20-1 to TRBJ1-6, with D possibly matching TRBD1 (6 bases). V was trimmed by 4 bases and J by 7 bases, leaving 20 bases between them. Per germline, CDR1 DFQATT and CDR2 SNEGSKA (reference sequence). CDR3 length equals 16 residues. The CDR3: CSAIQGGSGSNSPLHF. The CDR3 nucleotides are TGCAGTGCTATACAGGGTGGGTCAGGGAGCAATTCACCCCTCCACTTT.

The chain joins TRBV28 to TRBJ2-7; TRBD2 matches 8 bases. With V trimmed by 7 bases and J by 6 bases, 14 bases remained unmatched. Looked up from germline, CDR1 is MDHEN and CDR2 is SYDVKM. The CDR3 length is 15 residues. CDR3 in amino acids: CASNPTRGGGPEQYF. The CDR3 nucleotides read TGTGCCAGCAATCCAACACGGGGGGGAGGGCCCGAGCAGTACTTC.

This chain joins TRBV20-1 and TRBJ1-4, with D possibly TRBD1 on 6 matching bases. The CDR3 extends over 14 amino acids. From germline, CDR1 is DFQATT and CDR2 SNEGSKA (reference sequence). The V end was cut by 0 bases, the J end by 2 bases, with 7 bases between. The CDR3 protein is CSARDTGTNEKLFF. CDR3 coding DNA: TGCAGTGCTAGAGACACAGGGACTAATGAAAAACTGTTTTTT.

The rearrangement links TRBV5-1 to TRBJ2-3; 7 bases match TRBD2. V trimming: 8 bases; J trimming: 7 bases; junction bases outside the gene matches: 10. This CDR3 is 13 amino acids long. Germline CDR1 is SGHRS and CDR2 is YFSETQ. CDR3 DNA: TGCGCCAGTTCCGGGGGGTCGGGAAATACGCAGTATTTT. It is translated as CASSGGSGNTQYF.

This clonotype was seen a few times. The chain recombines TRBV7-2 with TRBJ2-3; D is unresolved. Germline V CDR1 and CDR2: SGHTA, FQGNSA. V shed 5 bases and J shed 7 bases, with 13 bases lying between them. CDR3 length equals 13 residues. The CDR3 protein is CASSRALTNTQYF. DNA of the CDR3: TGTGCCAGCAGCCGGGCCCTCACGAATACGCAGTATTTT.